This T cell receptor (beta chain) is drawn from a study of cytomegalovirus exposure and HLA in healthy donors. V dropped 0 bases and J dropped 2 bases, with 9 bases sitting between them. The CDR3 sequence is 14 residues long. The V gene's germline CDR1 is SGHRS and CDR2 YFSETQ. As regards this clone: Its matching antigen is unknown.

60 Vbeta and 13 Jbeta primers were used in PCR. TCRdb's copy holds only in-frame clones and misses some; the assay was immunoSEQ multiplex PCR. The top ten clones hold around 0.25% of a sample with more than 150,000 clones, over 75% of them seen once. Regarding donors, all were healthy bone marrow donors. Findings and limits, study-wide: Some TCR beta chains (roughly 160 of them) were listed as cytomegalovirus-associated. Usually a TCR sequence was rare, but some public TCRs were found in many donors.

The V call is TRBV5-1, the J call TRBJ2-7; D not resolved. Sequenced sample: PBMCs. The clonotype originates from a girl in the first two years of life in good health and CMV-seronegative. CDR3 in DNA: TGCGCCAGCAGCTTGGACGGGTTGCCCTACGAGCAGTACTTC. Translated: CASSLDGLPYEQYF.